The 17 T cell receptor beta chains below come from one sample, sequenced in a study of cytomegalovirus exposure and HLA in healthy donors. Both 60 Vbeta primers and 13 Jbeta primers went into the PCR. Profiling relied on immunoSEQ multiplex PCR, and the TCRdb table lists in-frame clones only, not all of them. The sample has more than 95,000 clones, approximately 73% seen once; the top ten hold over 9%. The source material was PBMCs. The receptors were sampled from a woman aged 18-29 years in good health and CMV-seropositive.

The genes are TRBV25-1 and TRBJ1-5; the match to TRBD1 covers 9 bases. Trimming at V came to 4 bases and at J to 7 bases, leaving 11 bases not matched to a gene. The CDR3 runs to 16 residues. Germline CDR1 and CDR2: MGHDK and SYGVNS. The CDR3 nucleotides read TGTGCCAGCAGTGCGACGGGGACAGGGCACGGGCAGCCCCAGCATTTT. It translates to CASSATGTGHGQPQHF.

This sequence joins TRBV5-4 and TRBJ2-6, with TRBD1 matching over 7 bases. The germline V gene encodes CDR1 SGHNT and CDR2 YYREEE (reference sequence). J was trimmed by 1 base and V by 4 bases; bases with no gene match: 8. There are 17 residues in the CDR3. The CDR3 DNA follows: TGTGCCAGCAGCCCGGGACAGTTTATTTCTGGGGCCAACGTCCTGACTTTC. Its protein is CASSPGQFISGANVLTF.

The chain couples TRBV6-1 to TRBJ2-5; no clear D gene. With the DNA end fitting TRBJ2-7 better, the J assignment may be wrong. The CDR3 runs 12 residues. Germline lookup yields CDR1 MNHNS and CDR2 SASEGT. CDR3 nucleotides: TGTGCCAGCAGTGAAGTAGGAGACGAGCAGTACTTC. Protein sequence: CASSEVGDEQYF.

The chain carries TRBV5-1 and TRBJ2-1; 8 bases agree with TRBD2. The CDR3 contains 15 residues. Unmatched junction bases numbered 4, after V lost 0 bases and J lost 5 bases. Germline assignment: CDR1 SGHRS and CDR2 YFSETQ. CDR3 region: CASSLAGTRNNEQFF. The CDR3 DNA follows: TGCGCCAGCAGCTTGGCCGGGACTAGGAACAATGAGCAGTTCTTC.

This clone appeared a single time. In DNA, the CDR3 is TGTGCCATCAGACGGGACATTGAAAACATTCAGTACTTC. Translation: CAIRRDIENIQYF. The J gene is TRBJ2-4, the V gene TRBV10-3, with D perhaps TRBD1 (6 bases). Between the trimmed V and J ends, which lost 6 bases and 5 bases, there was a span of 11 bases. The CDR3 is 13 residues long. CDR1 is ENHRY and CDR2 is SYGVKD in the germline V gene.

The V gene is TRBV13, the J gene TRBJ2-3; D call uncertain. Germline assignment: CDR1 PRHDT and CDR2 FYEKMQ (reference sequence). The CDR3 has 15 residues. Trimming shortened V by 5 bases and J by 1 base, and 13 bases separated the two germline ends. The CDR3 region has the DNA TGTGCCAGCAGCCTCTTCGGTCGAGGCACAGATACGCAGTATTTT. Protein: CASSLFGRGTDTQYF.

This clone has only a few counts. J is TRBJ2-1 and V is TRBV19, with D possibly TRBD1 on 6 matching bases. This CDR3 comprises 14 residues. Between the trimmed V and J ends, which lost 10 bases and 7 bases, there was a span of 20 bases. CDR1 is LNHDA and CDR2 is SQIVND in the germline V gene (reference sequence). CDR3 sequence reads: CATGVPGHRNEQFF. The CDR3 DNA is TGTGCCACCGGCGTACCGGGACACAGGAATGAGCAGTTCTTC.

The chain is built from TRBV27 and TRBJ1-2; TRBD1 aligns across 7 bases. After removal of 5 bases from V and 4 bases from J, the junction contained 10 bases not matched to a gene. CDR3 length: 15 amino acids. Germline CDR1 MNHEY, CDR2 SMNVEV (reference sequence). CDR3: CASSPQGYDFYGYTF. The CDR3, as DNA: TGTGCCAGCAGTCCACAGGGGTACGATTTCTATGGCTACACCTTC.

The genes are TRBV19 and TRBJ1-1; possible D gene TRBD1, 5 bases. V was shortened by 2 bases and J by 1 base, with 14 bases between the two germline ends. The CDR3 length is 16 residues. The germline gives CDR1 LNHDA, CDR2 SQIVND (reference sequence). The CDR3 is CASSITRGWTNTEAFF. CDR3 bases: TGTGCCAGTAGTATAACAAGGGGCTGGACGAACACTGAAGCTTTCTTT.

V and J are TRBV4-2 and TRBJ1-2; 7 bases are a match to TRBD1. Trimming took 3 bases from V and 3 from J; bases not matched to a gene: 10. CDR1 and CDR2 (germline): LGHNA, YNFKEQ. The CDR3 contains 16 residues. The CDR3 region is CASSQTDRTSHYGYTF. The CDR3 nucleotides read TGTGCCAGCAGCCAGACGGACAGGACGTCCCACTATGGCTACACCTTC.

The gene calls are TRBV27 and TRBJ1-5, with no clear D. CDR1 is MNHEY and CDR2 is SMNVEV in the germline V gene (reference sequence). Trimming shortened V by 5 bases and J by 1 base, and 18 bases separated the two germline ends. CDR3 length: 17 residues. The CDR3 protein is CASSPTPTAASNQPQHF. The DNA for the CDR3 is TGTGCCAGCAGTCCAACTCCCACAGCGGCCAGCAATCAGCCCCAGCATTTT.

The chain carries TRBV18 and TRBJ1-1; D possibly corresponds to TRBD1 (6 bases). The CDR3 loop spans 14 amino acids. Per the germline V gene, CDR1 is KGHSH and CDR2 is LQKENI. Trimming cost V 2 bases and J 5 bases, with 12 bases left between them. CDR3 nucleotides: TGTGCCAGCTCACCAGGGCAGGGGATTACTGAAGCTTTCTTT. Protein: CASSPGQGITEAFF.

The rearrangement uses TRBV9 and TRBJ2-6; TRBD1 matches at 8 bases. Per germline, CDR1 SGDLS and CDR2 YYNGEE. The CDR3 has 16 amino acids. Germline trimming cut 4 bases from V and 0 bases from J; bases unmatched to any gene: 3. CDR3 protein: CASSLTGVSGANVLTF. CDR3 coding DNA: TGTGCCAGCAGCTTGACAGGGGTCTCTGGGGCCAACGTCCTGACTTTC.

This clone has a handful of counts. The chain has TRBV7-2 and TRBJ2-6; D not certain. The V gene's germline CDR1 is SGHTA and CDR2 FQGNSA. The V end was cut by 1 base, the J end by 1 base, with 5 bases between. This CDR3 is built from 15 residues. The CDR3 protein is CASSLVGSGANVLTF. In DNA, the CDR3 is TGTGCCAGCAGCTTAGTCGGGTCTGGGGCCAACGTCCTGACTTTC.

This CDR3 reads CASSYGYRDNEQFF. CDR3 nucleotides: TGTGCCAGCAGTTACGGGTACAGGGACAATGAGCAGTTCTTC. V gene TRBV6-5 combines with J gene TRBJ2-1; the D gene is possibly TRBD1 (6 bases). This CDR3 region has 14 residues. Trimming left V 2 bases short and J 5 bases short, with 10 bases between. Germline V gives CDR1 MNHEY, CDR2 SVGAGI.

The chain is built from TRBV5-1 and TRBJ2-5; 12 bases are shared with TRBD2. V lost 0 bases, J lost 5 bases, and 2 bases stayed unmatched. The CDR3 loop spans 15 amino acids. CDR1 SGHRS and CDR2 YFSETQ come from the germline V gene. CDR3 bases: TGCGCCAGCAGCTTGGCCGGGACTAGCGGGGAGACCCAGTACTTC. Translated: CASSLAGTSGETQYF.

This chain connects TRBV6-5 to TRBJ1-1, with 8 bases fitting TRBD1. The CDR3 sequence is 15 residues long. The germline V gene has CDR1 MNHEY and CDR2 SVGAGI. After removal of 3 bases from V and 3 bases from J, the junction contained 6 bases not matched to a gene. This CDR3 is CASSYYDRGDTEAFF. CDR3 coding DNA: TGTGCCAGCAGTTATTATGACAGGGGAGACACTGAAGCTTTCTTT.